This TCR beta chain was identified during a study of shared clonotypes between healthy human individuals. Study-level results: Incompleteness in sorted-subset sequencing, despite large depth, was shown by rarefaction.

Each cell subset's genomic DNA was divided evenly among several immunoSEQ plates. The authors' processing: Filtering differed, since immunoSEQ gave only junction sequences and no quality scores. Method: immunoSEQ multiplex PCR; TCRdb's copy keeps in-frame clones and lacks some. V and J calls and clone size follow that table, whereas D and trimming were derived from the DNA. Among about 820,000 clones listed, 80% to 95% were seen once. Of note for this clone: The antigen remains unidentified.

Trimming shortened V by 0 bases and J by 4 bases, and 6 bases separated the two germline ends. Germline loops: CDR1 MNHEY, CDR2 SVGAGI. The CDR3 totals 13 residues. The naive CD8 subset, CD45RO-negative cells positively selected for CCR7, excluded terminally differentiated effector memory CD45RA+ cells. The rearrangement uses TRBV6-5 and TRBJ1-1; D remains unclear. The receptor's source is a young man in good health. Sequencing was performed on naive CD8+ T cells sorted from blood. CDR3 coding DNA: TGTGCCAGCAGTTACTCGAGTCGCACTGAAGCTTTCTTT. This codes for CASSYSSRTEAFF.